This T cell receptor (beta chain) was sequenced during a study of OX40 agonist ivuxolimab in advanced cancers. General observations from the study: Some patients without response likewise showed low normalized clonal expansion. There was clonal expansion of CD4+ and CD8+ blood T cells by week 6 at 0.1 to 3.0 mg/kg. The authors did not determine the antigen specificity of the expanded peripheral T cells. The mean number of expanded clones was higher in CD8+ T cells than in CD4+.

Using immunoSEQ multiplex PCR, the repertoire was profiled, and TCRdb retains in-frame clones only, with some absent. The sample holds 30,000 to 45,000 clones, around three quarters seen once. In the case of this clone: Its target is unknown.

Trimming cost V 5 bases and J 5 bases, with 17 bases left between them. The germline CDR1 and CDR2 sequences are SGHTA and FQGNSA. The CDR3 totals 15 residues. The chain links TRBV7-2 to TRBJ2-3; the D gene is possibly TRBD2 (7 bases). Material: CD4+ or CD8+ T cells sorted from blood, obtained in a trial of the OX40 agonist ivuxolimab. The clonotype comes from an adult with an advanced solid tumor such as melanoma, head and neck, liver or kidney cancer. The CDR3 reads CASSVRGSGVDTQYF. As DNA, the CDR3 is TGTGCCAGCAGCGTCAGGGGCAGCGGGGTAGATACGCAGTATTTT.